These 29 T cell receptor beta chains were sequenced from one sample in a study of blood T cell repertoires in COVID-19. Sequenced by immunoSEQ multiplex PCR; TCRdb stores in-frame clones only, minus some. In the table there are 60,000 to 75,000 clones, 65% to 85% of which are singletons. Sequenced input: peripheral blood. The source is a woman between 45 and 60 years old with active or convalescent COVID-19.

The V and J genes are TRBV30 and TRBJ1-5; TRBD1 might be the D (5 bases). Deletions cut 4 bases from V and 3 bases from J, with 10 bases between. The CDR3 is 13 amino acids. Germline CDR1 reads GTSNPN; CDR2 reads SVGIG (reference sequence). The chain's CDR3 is CAWNAGPNQPQHF. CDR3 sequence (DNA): TGTGCCTGGAACGCAGGGCCCAATCAGCCCCAGCATTTT.

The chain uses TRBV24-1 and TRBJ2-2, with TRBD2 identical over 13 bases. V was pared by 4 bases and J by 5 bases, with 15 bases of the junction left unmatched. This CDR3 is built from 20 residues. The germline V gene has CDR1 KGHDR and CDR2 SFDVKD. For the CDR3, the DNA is TGTGCCACCAGTGACGCGACTAGCGGGAGGAAAGGTGATGAGACCGGGGAGCTGTTTTTT. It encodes CATSDATSGRKGDETGELFF.

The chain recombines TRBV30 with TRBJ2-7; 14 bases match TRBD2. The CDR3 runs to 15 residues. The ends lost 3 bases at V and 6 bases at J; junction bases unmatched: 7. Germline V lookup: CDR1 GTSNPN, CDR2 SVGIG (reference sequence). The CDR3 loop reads CAWRAGTSGRGEQYF. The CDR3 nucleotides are TGTGCCTGGAGGGCCGGGACTAGCGGGAGAGGCGAGCAGTACTTC.

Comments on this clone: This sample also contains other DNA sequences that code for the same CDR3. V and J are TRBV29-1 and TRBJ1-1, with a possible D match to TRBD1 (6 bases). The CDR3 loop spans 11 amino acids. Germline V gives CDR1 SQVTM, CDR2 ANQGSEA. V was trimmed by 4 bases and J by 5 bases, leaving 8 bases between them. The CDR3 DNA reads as TGCAGCGTTGTGAGGGGGACTGAAGCTTTCTTT. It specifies CSVVRGTEAFF.

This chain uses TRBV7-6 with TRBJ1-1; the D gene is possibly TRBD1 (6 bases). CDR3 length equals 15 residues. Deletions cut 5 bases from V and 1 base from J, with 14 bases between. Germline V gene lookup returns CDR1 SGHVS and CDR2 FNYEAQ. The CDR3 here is CASSPMGTPNTEAFF. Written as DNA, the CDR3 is TGTGCCAGCAGCCCGATGGGGACACCGAACACTGAAGCTTTCTTT.

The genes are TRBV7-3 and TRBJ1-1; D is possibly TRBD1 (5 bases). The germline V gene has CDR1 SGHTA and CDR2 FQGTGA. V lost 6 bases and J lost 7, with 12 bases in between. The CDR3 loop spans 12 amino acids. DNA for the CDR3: TGTGCCAGCAGTACCGACAGTGGTGAAGCTTTCTTT. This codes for CASSTDSGEAFF.

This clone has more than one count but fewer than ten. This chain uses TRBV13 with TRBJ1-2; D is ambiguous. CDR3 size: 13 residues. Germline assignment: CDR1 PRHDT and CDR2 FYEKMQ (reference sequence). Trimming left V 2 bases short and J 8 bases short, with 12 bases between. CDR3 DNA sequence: TGTGCCAGCAGCTTATCTCCTGTACGGGGCTACACCTTC. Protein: CASSLSPVRGYTF.

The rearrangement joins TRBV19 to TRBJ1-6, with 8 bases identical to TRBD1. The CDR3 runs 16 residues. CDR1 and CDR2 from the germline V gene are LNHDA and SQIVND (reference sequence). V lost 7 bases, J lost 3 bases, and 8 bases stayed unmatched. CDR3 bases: TGTGCCAGTACCCTGGACAGGGCGAACTATAATTCACCCCTCCACTTT. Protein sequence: CASTLDRANYNSPLHF.

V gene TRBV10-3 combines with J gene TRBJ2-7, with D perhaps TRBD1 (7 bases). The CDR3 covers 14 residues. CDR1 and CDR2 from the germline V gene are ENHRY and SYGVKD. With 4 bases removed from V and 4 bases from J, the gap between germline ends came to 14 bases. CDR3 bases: TGTGCCATCAGTGCCGACCAGGGGGGTTACGAGCAGTACTTC. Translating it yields CAISADQGGYEQYF.

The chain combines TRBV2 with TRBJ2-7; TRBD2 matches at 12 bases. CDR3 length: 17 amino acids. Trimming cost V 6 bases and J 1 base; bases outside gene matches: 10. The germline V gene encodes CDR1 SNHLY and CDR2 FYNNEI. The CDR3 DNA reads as TGTGCCAGCAGGGTGCTAGCGGGAGGGCCGATATCCTACGAGCAGTACTTC. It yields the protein CASRVLAGGPISYEQYF.

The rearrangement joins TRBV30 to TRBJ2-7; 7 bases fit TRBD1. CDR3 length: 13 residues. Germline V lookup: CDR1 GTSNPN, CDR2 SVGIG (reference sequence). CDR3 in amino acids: CGMRQGGDYEQYF. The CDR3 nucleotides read TGTGGCATGCGACAGGGTGGGGACTACGAGCAGTACTTC.

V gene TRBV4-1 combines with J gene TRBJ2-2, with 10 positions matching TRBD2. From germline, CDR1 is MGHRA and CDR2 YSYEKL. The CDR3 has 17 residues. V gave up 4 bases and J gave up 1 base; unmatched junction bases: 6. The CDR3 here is CASSPYASGRNTGELFF. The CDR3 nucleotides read TGCGCCAGCAGCCCATACGCTAGCGGGAGGAACACCGGGGAGCTGTTTTTT.

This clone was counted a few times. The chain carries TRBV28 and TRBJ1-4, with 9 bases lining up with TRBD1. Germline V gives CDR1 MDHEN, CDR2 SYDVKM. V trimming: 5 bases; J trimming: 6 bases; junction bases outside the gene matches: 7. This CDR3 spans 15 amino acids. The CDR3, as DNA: TGTGCCAGCAGTGTACCGGGACAGGGTGATGAAAAACTGTTTTTT. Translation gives CASSVPGQGDEKLFF.

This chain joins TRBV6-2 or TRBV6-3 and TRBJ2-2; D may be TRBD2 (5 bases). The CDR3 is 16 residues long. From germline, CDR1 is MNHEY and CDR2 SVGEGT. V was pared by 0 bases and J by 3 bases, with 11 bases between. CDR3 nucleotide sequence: TGTGCCAGCAGTTACTCCCGGGAAAAACACACCGGGGAGCTGTTTTTT. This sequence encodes CASSYSREKHTGELFF.

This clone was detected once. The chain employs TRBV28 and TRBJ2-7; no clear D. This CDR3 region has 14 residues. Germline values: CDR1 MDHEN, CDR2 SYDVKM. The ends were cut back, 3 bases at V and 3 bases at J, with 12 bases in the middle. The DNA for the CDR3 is TGTGCCAGCAGTTTCTACGGCGCGGACTACGAGCAGTACTTC. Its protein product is CASSFYGADYEQYF. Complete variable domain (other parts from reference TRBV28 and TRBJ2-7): DVKVTQSSRYLVKRTGEKVFLECVQDMDHENMFWYRQDPGLGLRLIYFSYDVKMKEKGDIPEGYSVSREKKERFSLILESASTNQTSMYLCASSFYGADYEQYFGPGTRLTVT.

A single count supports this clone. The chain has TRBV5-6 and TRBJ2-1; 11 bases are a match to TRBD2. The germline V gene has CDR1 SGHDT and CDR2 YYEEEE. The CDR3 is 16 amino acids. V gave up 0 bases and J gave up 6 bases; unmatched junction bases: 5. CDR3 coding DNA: TGTGCCAGCAGCTTGGAAACTGGGACTAGCGGCAATGAGCAGTTCTTC. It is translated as CASSLETGTSGNEQFF.

The CDR3 region is CATSDPGQGYYGYTF. The CDR3 DNA is TGTGCCACCAGTGACCCCGGACAGGGGTACTATGGCTACACCTTC. The chain recombines TRBV24-1 with TRBJ1-2; 9 bases are a match to TRBD1. Germline CDR1 KGHDR, CDR2 SFDVKD. V gave up 4 bases and J gave up 3 bases; unmatched junction bases: 5. This CDR3 contains 15 residues.

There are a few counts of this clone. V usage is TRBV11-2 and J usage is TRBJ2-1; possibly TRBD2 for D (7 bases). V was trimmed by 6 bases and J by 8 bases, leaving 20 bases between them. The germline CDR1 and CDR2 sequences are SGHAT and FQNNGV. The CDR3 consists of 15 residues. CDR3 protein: CASRSPGRGGDEQFF. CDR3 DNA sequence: TGTGCCAGCAGATCCCCAGGGAGGGGGGGTGATGAGCAGTTCTTC.

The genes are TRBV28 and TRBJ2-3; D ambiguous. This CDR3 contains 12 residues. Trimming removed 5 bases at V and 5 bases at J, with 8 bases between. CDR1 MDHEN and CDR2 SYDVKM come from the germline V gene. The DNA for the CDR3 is TGTGCCAGCAGTCTCCCGCGAGATACGCAGTATTTT. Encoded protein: CASSLPRDTQYF.

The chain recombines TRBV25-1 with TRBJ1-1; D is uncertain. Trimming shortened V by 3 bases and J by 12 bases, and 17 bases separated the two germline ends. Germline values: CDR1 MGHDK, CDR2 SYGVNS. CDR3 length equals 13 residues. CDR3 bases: TGTGCCAGCAGTGAGTCGATCCCGAAGTACACTTTCTTT. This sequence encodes CASSESIPKYTFF.

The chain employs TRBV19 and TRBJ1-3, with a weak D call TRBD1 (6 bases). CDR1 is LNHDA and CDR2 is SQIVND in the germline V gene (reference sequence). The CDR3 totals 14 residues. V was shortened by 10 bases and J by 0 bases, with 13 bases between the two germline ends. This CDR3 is CATMDRSSGNTIYF. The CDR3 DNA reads TGTGCCACGATGGACAGAAGCTCTGGAAACACCATATATTTT. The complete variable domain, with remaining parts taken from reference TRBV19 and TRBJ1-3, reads DGGITQSPKYLFRKEGQNVTLSCEQNLNHDAMYWYRQDPGQGLRLIYYSQIVNDFQKGDIAEGYSVSREKKESFPLTVTSAQKNPTAFYLCATMDRSSGNTIYFGEGSWLTVV.

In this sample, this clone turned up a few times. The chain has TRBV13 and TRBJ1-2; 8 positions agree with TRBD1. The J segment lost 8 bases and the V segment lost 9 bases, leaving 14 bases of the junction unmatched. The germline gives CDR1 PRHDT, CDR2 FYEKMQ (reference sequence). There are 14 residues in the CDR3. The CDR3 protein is CASETDRVPRGYTF. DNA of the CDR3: TGTGCCAGTGAAACGGACAGGGTGCCGAGGGGCTACACCTTC.

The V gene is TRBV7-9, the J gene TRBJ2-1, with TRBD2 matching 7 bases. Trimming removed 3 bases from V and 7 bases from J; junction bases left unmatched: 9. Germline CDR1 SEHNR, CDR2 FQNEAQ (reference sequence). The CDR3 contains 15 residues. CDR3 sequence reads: CASSFGRGGWNEQFF. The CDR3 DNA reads TGTGCCAGCAGCTTTGGGAGGGGAGGATGGAATGAGCAGTTCTTC.

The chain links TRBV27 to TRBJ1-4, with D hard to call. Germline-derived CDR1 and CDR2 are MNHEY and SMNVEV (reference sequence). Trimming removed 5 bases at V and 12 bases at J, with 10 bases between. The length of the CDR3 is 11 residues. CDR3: CASSPGRELFF. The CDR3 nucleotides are TGTGCCAGCAGTCCGGGAAGGGAACTGTTTTTT. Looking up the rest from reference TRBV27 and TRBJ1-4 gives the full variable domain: EAQVTQNPRYLITVTGKKLTVTCSQNMNHEYMSWYRQDPGLGLRQIYYSMNVEVTDKGDVPEGYKVSRKEKRNFPLILESPSPNQTSLYFCASSPGRELFFGSGTQLSVL.

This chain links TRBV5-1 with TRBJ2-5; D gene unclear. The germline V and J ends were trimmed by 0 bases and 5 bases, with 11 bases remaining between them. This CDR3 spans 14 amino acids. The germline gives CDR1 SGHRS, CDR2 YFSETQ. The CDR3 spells CASSLAPGSETQYF. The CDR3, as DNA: TGCGCCAGCAGCTTGGCCCCGGGTAGCGAGACCCAGTACTTC.

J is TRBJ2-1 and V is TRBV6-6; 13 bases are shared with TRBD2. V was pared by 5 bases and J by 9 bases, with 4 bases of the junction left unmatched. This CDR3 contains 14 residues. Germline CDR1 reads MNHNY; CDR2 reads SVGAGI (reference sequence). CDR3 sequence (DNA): TGTGCCAGCAGTCGGACTAGCGGGAGTCGTGAGCAGTTCTTC. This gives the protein CASSRTSGSREQFF.

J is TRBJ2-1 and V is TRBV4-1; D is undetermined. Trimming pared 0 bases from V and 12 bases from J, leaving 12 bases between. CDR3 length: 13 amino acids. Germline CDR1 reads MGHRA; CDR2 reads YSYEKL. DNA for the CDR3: TGCGCCAGCAGCCAAGAATCCCGACTGGTGCAGTTCTTC. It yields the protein CASSQESRLVQFF.

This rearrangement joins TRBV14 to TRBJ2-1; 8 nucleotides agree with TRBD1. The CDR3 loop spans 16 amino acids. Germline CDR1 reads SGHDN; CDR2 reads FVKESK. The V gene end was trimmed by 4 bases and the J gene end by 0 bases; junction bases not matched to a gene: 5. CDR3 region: CASSPIGQGSYNEQFF. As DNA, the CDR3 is TGTGCCAGCAGCCCTATCGGACAGGGCTCCTACAATGAGCAGTTCTTC. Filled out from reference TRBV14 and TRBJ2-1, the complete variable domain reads EAGVTQFPSHSVIEKGQTVTLRCDPISGHDNLYWYRRVMGKEIKFLLHFVKESKQDESGMPNNRFLAERTGGTYSTLKVQPAELEDSGVYFCASSPIGQGSYNEQFFGPGTRLTVL.

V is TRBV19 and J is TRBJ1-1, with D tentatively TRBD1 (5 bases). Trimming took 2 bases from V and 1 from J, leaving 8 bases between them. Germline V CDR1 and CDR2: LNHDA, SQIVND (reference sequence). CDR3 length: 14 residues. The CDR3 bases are TGTGCCAGTAGTATATTGCAGGGGAACACTGAAGCTTTCTTT. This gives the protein CASSILQGNTEAFF.